This T cell receptor beta chain was obtained from a study of blood T cell repertoires in COVID-19. Study-level background: The analysed material was cDNA or gDNA that came from T cells, B-cell-depleted T cells, or PBMCs.

Each participant's cohort was designated according to participant-reported clinical history. Germline loops: CDR1 LNHDA, CDR2 SQIVND (reference sequence). The CDR3 length is 16 residues. V lost 4 bases and J lost 7; bases outside the gene matches: 5. In the original workflow: Reference gene primer amplification gave estimated nucleated cell counts. Produced via immunoSEQ multiplex PCR; TCRdb's table is partial and in-frame only. The V and J calls and clone size come from that table; D and trimming were worked out from the DNA. In the table there are some 260,000 clones, around four fifths of which are singletons. This clone was recorded only once.

The rearrangement joins TRBV19 to TRBJ2-2; TRBD2 matches 14 bases. The specimen was PBMCs or T cells enriched from blood (not recorded which). This TCR was recovered from a man aged 25-45 years with acute COVID-19. The CDR3 spells CASSRTSGRPGGELFF. The CDR3 DNA is TGTGCCAGTAGTAGGACTAGCGGGAGGCCCGGCGGGGAGCTGTTTTTT. Based on the CDR3 plus reference TRBV19 and TRBJ2-2, the full variable domain is DGGITQSPKYLFRKEGQNVTLSCEQNLNHDAMYWYRQDPGQGLRLIYYSQIVNDFQKGDIAEGYSVSREKKESFPLTVTSAQKNPTAFYLCASSRTSGRPGGELFFGEGSRLTVL.